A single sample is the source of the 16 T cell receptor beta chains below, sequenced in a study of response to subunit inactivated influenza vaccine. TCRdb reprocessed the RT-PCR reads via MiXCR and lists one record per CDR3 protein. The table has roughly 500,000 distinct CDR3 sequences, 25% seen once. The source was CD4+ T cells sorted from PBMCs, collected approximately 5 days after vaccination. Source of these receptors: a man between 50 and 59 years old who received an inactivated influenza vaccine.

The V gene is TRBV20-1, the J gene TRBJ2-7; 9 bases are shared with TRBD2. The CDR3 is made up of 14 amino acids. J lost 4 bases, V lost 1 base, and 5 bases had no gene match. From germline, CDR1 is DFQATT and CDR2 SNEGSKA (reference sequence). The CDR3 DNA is TGCAGTGCTAGAGTTGGCGGGGGGGCATACGAGCAGTACTTC. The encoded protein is CSARVGGGAYEQYF.

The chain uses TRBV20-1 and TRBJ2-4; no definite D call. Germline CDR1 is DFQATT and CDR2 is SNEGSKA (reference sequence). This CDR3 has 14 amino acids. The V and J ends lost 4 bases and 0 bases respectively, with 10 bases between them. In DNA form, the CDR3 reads TGCAGTGCTATGAGCGCGCTAGCCAAAAACATTCAGTACTTC. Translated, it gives CSAMSALAKNIQYF.

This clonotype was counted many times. The CDR3 loop reads CASSSSETQYF. In nucleotides, the CDR3 is TGTGCCAGCAGCTCCTCGGAGACCCAGTACTTC. This chain links TRBV7-9 with TRBJ2-5, with no clear D. V lost 4 bases to trimming and J lost 5 bases, with 5 bases between them. Germline V lookup: CDR1 SEHNR, CDR2 FQNEAQ (reference sequence). The CDR3 extends over 11 amino acids.

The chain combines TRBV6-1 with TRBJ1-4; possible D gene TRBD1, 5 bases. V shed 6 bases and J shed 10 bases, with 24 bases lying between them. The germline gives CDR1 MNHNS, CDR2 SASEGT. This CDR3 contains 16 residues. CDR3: CASRASGQGFVGKLFF. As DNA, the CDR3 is TGTGCCAGCAGAGCGTCTGGGCAGGGCTTCGTGGGAAAACTGTTTTTT.

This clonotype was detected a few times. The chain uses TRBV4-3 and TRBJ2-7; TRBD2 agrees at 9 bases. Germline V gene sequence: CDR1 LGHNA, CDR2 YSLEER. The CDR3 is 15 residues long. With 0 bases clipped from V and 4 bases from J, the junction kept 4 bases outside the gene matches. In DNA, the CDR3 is TGCGCCAGCAGCCAAGATTGGACTAGCGATTACGAGCAGTACTTC. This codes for CASSQDWTSDYEQYF.

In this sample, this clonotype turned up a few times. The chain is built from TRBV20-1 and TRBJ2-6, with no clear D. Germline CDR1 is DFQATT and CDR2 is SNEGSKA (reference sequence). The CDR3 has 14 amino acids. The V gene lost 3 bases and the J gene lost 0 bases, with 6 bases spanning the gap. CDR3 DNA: TGCAGTGCTAGTAAGGGCTCTGGGGCCAACGTCCTGACTTTC. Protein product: CSASKGSGANVLTF.

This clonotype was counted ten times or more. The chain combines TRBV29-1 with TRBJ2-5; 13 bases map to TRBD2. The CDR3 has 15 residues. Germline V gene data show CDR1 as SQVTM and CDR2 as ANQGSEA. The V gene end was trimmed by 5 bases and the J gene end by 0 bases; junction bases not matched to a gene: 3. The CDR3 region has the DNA TGCAGCGTTACGACTAGCGGGGGGAACCAAGAGACCCAGTACTTC. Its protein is CSVTTSGGNQETQYF.

The CDR3 protein is CASSLPGVGANVLTF. As DNA, the CDR3 is TGCGCCAGCAGCTTGCCTGGGGTCGGGGCCAACGTCCTGACTTTC. This chain joins TRBV5-1 and TRBJ2-6; D remains unclear. Trimming cost V 1 base and J 4 bases, with 9 bases left between them. Germline V CDR1 and CDR2: SGHRS, YFSETQ. The CDR3 runs 15 residues.

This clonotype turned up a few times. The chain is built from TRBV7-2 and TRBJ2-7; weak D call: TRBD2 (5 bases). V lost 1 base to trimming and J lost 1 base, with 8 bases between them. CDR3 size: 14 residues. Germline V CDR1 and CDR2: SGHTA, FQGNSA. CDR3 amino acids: CASSLGLASYEQYF. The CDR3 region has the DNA TGTGCCAGCAGCTTAGGCCTAGCTTCCTACGAGCAGTACTTC.

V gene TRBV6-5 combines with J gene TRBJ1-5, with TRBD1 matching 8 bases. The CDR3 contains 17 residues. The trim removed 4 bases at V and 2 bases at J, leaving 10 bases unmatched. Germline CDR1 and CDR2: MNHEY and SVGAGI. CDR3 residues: CASSLLWTGQRNQPQHF. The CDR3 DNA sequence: TGTGCCAGCAGTTTACTGTGGACAGGGCAACGCAATCAGCCCCAGCATTTT.

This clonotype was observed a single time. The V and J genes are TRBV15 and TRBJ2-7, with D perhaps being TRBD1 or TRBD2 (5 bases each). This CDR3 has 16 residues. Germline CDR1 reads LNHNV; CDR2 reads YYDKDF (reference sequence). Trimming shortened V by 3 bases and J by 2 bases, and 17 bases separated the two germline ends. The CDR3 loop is CATSSGPGTATYEQYF. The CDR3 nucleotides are TGTGCCACCAGCAGCGGCCCCGGGACGGCTACCTACGAGCAGTACTTC.

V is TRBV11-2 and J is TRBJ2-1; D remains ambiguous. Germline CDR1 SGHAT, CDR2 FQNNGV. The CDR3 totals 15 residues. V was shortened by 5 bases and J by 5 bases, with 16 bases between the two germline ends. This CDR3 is CASSPRLLENNEQFF. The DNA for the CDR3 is TGTGCCAGCAGCCCAAGACTTTTAGAGAACAATGAGCAGTTCTTC.

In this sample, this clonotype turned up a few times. In DNA form, the CDR3 reads TGTGCCAGCAGCTTCGGTATTTCGAACACCGGGGAGCTGTTTTTT. The encoded protein is CASSFGISNTGELFF. The chain combines TRBV7-2 with TRBJ2-2; D gene ambiguous. Trimming left V 3 bases short and J 0 bases short, with 8 bases between. This CDR3 spans 15 amino acids. Germline V gene lookup returns CDR1 SGHTA and CDR2 FQGNSA.

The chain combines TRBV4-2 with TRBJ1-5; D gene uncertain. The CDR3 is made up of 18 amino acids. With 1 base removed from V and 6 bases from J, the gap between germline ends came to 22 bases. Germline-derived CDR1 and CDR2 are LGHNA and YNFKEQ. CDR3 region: CASSQGGVLEQFSQPQHF. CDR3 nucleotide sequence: TGTGCCAGCAGCCAAGGGGGAGTATTGGAGCAGTTTAGTCAGCCCCAGCATTTT.

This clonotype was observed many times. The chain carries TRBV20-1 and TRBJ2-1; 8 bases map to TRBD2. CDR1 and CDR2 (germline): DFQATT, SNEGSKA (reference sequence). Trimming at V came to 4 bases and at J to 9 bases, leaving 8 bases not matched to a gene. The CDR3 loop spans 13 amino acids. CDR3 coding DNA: TGCAGTGCTACACGGGAAGCGGGGGTTGAGCAGTTCTTC. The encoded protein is CSATREAGVEQFF.

CDR3 residues: CSVDRGDNKNIQYF. DNA of the CDR3: TGCAGTGTAGACCGGGGGGATAACAAAAACATTCAGTACTTC. V and J are TRBV20-1 and TRBJ2-4, with 7 bases aligning to TRBD2. This CDR3 is built from 14 residues. Germline lookup yields CDR1 DFQATT and CDR2 SNEGSKA (reference sequence). V was clipped by 7 bases and J by 3 bases; unmatched bases: 9.